These 21 T cell receptor beta chains were all obtained from the same sample, sequenced in a study of blood T cell repertoires in COVID-19. Here immunoSEQ multiplex PCR was the method, and the copy in TCRdb shows in-frame clones only, minus some. The sample holds 150,000 to 200,000 clones, 87% seen once. Specimen: PBMCs or T cells enriched from blood (not recorded which). These receptors all stem from a woman aged 25 to 39 who had recovered from COVID-19.

The chain uses TRBV9 and TRBJ2-1; 7 nucleotides align to TRBD2. Germline V gene lookup returns CDR1 SGDLS and CDR2 YYNGEE. The CDR3 has 14 amino acids. The junction had 8 bases not matched to a gene; V was cut back by 3 bases and J by 8 bases. The CDR3 DNA sequence: TGTGCCAGCAGCGGCGGACTAGTTATCGATGAGCAGTTCTTC. Protein: CASSGGLVIDEQFF.

The V call is TRBV19, the J call TRBJ2-1; 14 nucleotides line up with TRBD2. The trim removed 3 bases at V and 4 bases at J, leaving 8 bases unmatched. This CDR3 spans 18 amino acids. Germline CDR1 reads LNHDA; CDR2 reads SQIVND (reference sequence). Written as DNA, the CDR3 is TGTGCCAGTAGTATCCTGGGACTAGCGGGAGTAGGGTACAATGAGCAGTTCTTC. This encodes CASSILGLAGVGYNEQFF.

The rearrangement joins TRBV15 to TRBJ2-7, with D unresolved. Trimming shortened V by 0 bases and J by 3 bases, and 12 bases separated the two germline ends. CDR3 length: 15 residues. Germline V lookup: CDR1 LNHNV, CDR2 YYDKDF (reference sequence). The CDR3 is CATSRERVNRYEQYF. The DNA of the CDR3 is TGTGCCACCAGCAGAGAACGAGTGAACCGCTACGAGCAGTACTTC.

This clone came up a few times. The J gene is TRBJ2-3, the V gene TRBV5-1, with D possibly TRBD1 on 6 matching bases. The CDR3 loop spans 16 amino acids. V dropped 4 bases and J dropped 2 bases, with 17 bases sitting between them. CDR1 is SGHRS and CDR2 is YFSETQ in the germline V gene. CDR3: CASSDSGDKYTDTQYF. CDR3 bases: TGCGCCAGCAGCGACTCAGGGGACAAATACACAGATACGCAGTATTTT.

This chain joins TRBV24-1 and TRBJ2-2, with 14 bases aligning to TRBD2. The CDR3 is made up of 18 amino acids. The germline V gene encodes CDR1 KGHDR and CDR2 SFDVKD. V was clipped by 2 bases and J by 3 bases; unmatched bases: 4. CDR3 nucleotide sequence: TGTGCCACCAGTGATTCGGGACTAGCGGGGGTAGACACCGGGGAGCTGTTTTTT. As protein: CATSDSGLAGVDTGELFF.

V usage is TRBV27 and J usage is TRBJ1-5; TRBD1 matches 7 bases. The CDR3 loop spans 15 amino acids. Germline CDR1 is MNHEY and CDR2 is SMNVEV (reference sequence). V trimming: 5 bases; J trimming: 5 bases; junction bases outside the gene matches: 9. The CDR3 protein is CASSPRTGGDQPQHF. Here the CDR3 DNA reads TGTGCCAGCAGTCCCAGGACAGGTGGGGATCAGCCCCAGCATTTT.

V and J are TRBV7-3 and TRBJ2-1; 12 bases align to TRBD2. Trimming cost V 5 bases and J 8 bases; bases outside gene matches: 7. This CDR3 comprises 15 residues. CDR1 SGHTA and CDR2 FQGTGA come from the germline V gene. CDR3 sequence (DNA): TGTGCCAGCAGCCCAGGGACTAGCGGGTGGGATGAGCAGTTCTTC. Protein: CASSPGTSGWDEQFF. Complete variable domain (other parts from reference TRBV7-3 and TRBJ2-1): GAGVSQTPSNKVTEKGKYVELRCDPISGHTALYWYRQSLGQGPEFLIYFQGTGAADDSGLPNDRFFAVRPEGSVSTLKIQRTERGDSAVYLCASSPGTSGWDEQFFGPGTRLTVL.

This clone appeared a few times. This chain joins TRBV19 and TRBJ2-5, with unresolved D. The CDR3 is made up of 13 amino acids. Trimming cost V 3 bases and J 3 bases, with 8 bases left between them. Germline V CDR1 and CDR2: LNHDA, SQIVND (reference sequence). CDR3 DNA sequence: TGTGCCAGTAGTATCGGGTCAGAAGAGACCCAGTACTTC. Protein product: CASSIGSEETQYF.

The V gene is TRBV19, the J gene TRBJ2-2; TRBD2 aligns across 7 bases. There are 17 residues in the CDR3. V gave up 5 bases and J gave up 5 bases; unmatched junction bases: 14. The germline V gene encodes CDR1 LNHDA and CDR2 SQIVND (reference sequence). CDR3: CASSSIGAGEGTGELFF. In DNA form, the CDR3 reads TGTGCCAGTAGTTCAATCGGCGCGGGGGAGGGGACCGGGGAGCTGTTTTTT. Using reference TRBV19 and TRBJ2-2 for the parts outside the CDR3, the full variable domain is DGGITQSPKYLFRKEGQNVTLSCEQNLNHDAMYWYRQDPGQGLRLIYYSQIVNDFQKGDIAEGYSVSREKKESFPLTVTSAQKNPTAFYLCASSSIGAGEGTGELFFGEGSRLTVL.

The chain combines TRBV27 with TRBJ2-3, with a weak D call TRBD2 (6 bases). The V gene lost 6 bases and the J gene lost 3 bases, with 25 bases spanning the gap. CDR1 is MNHEY and CDR2 is SMNVEV in the germline V gene (reference sequence). The CDR3 is 18 amino acids. The CDR3 spells CASRKMTGLDIPTDTQYF. DNA of the CDR3: TGTGCCAGCAGGAAAATGACGGGACTCGATATCCCGACAGATACGCAGTATTTT.

V is TRBV29-1 and J is TRBJ1-1; TRBD1 matches at 8 bases. There are 13 residues in the CDR3. Germline loops: CDR1 SQVTM, CDR2 ANQGSEA. Losses at the gene ends were 7 bases for V and 5 bases for J; bases not matched to a gene: 9. In DNA form, the CDR3 reads TGCAGCGGCCAGGGGGCAGCTGAGACTGAAGCTTTCTTT. The encoded protein is CSGQGAAETEAFF.

The rearrangement joins TRBV11-3 to TRBJ2-3, with D possibly matching TRBD2 (6 bases). CDR1 is SGHNT and CDR2 is YENEEA in the germline V gene. V lost 2 bases and J lost 0, with 12 bases in between. The CDR3 contains 16 residues. CDR3 DNA sequence: TGTGCCAGCAGCTTATACCGCGGGGCGAGCACAGATACGCAGTATTTT. Protein product: CASSLYRGASTDTQYF.

The chain couples TRBV5-1 to TRBJ2-1; TRBD2 matches at 10 bases. The CDR3 length is 16 residues. V lost 4 bases, J lost 4 bases, and 8 bases stayed unmatched. Germline values: CDR1 SGHRS, CDR2 YFSETQ. As DNA, the CDR3 is TGCGCCAGCAGCATAAGGACTAGCGGAGATTACAATGAGCAGTTCTTC. Residues: CASSIRTSGDYNEQFF. The whole variable domain, remainder taken from reference TRBV5-1 and TRBJ2-1, is KAGVTQTPRYLIKTRGQQVTLSCSPISGHRSVSWYQQTPGQGLQFLFEYFSETQRNKGNFPGRFSGRQFSNSRSEMNVSTLELGDSALYLCASSIRTSGDYNEQFFGPGTRLTVL.

The chain uses TRBV7-8 and TRBJ2-7; 7 bases are a match to TRBD1. CDR3 length: 12 residues. Per germline, CDR1 SGHVS and CDR2 FQNEAQ. Losses at the gene ends were 0 bases for V and 7 bases for J; bases not matched to a gene: 0. The CDR3 sequence: CASSLARGEQYF. Written as DNA, the CDR3 is TGTGCCAGCAGCTTAGCCAGGGGGGAGCAGTACTTC.

V is TRBV19 and J is TRBJ1-2; 7 bases are shared with TRBD1. The CDR3 covers 16 residues. V lost 5 bases and J lost 6; bases outside the gene matches: 15. Germline CDR1 is LNHDA and CDR2 is SQIVND (reference sequence). CDR3 protein: CASSALIRQGLDGYTF. CDR3 DNA sequence: TGTGCCAGTAGTGCCCTCATAAGACAGGGTCTGGATGGCTACACCTTC.

The chain joins TRBV11-3 to TRBJ1-4; 7 nucleotides align to TRBD1. This CDR3 region has 14 residues. V shed 4 bases, J shed 4 bases, and the junction held 3 bases outside the gene matches. Germline CDR1 and CDR2: SGHNT and YENEEA. The CDR3 DNA follows: TGTGCCAGCAGCTCTCGACAGGGTAATGAAAAACTGTTTTTT. This encodes CASSSRQGNEKLFF.

This clone was counted between two and nine times. This chain connects TRBV7-3 to TRBJ2-2, with TRBD2 matching 7 bases. CDR1 and CDR2 from the germline V gene are SGHTA and FQGTGA. The CDR3 consists of 16 residues. The V segment lost 5 bases and the J segment 1 base; nucleotides outside the gene matches: 7. The CDR3 here is CASSPGGRRNTGELFF. In DNA form, the CDR3 reads TGTGCCAGCAGCCCGGGGGGTCGCAGGAACACCGGGGAGCTGTTTTTT.

The rearrangement uses TRBV9 and TRBJ2-2; D remains ambiguous. Germline loops: CDR1 SGDLS, CDR2 YYNGEE. The CDR3 length is 15 residues. V gave up 0 bases and J gave up 0 bases, with 6 bases separating them. The CDR3 loop reads CASSVGGSNTGELFF. The CDR3 nucleotides are TGTGCCAGCAGCGTAGGCGGCTCGAACACCGGGGAGCTGTTTTTT.

The rearrangement links TRBV30 to TRBJ1-1, with D maybe TRBD1 (5 bases). Germline V lookup: CDR1 GTSNPN, CDR2 SVGIG (reference sequence). V was pared by 4 bases and J by 4 bases, with 10 bases between. The CDR3 extends over 12 amino acids. In DNA, the CDR3 is TGTGCCTGGATCCCCAGGGTCACTGAAGCTTTCTTT. Its protein is CAWIPRVTEAFF.

This rearrangement joins TRBV7-9 to TRBJ2-3; D uncertain. The CDR3 spans 18 residues. Trimming stripped 0 bases from V and 1 base from J, with 17 bases between. The germline V gene has CDR1 SEHNR and CDR2 FQNEAQ (reference sequence). Here the CDR3 DNA reads TGTGCCAGCAGCTTAGCTGTTTCGGGTCCATTGGGCACAGATACGCAGTATTTT. Translating it yields CASSLAVSGPLGTDTQYF.

The rearrangement uses TRBV25-1 and TRBJ2-1; D is possibly TRBD2 (6 bases). Germline V gene data show CDR1 as MGHDK and CDR2 as SYGVNS. The V and J ends lost 4 bases and 0 bases respectively, with 13 bases between them. This CDR3 region has 16 residues. DNA of the CDR3: TGTGCCAGCAGTGGTCCCGGGAGAGGCTCCTACAATGAGCAGTTCTTC. Protein product: CASSGPGRGSYNEQFF.